Described below is a single TCR beta chain sequence and its context. Its target is not known. The data were obtained in a study of PD-1 blockade in classical Hodgkin lymphoma. Overall study findings and caveats: TCR diversity in CD4+, not CD8+, cells rose significantly by C4D1. Baseline diversity in complete responders resembled that of newly diagnosed patients. Baseline TCR diversity was reportedly lower in newly diagnosed patients than healthy donors.

Each of the patients experienced relapse following autologous stem cell transplantation, and their brentuximab vedotin exposure differed. Thawed PBMCs were the source of CD4+ T cells, purified by magnetic negative selection. Only in-frame clones appear in the TCRdb table, and some are missing; sequencing was by immunoSEQ multiplex PCR. The sample contains about 16,000 clones, around 85% of which appear only once. V was cut by 3 bases and J by 2 bases, with 10 bases left in between. This CDR3 comprises 14 residues. The V gene's germline CDR1 is KGHSH and CDR2 LQKENI. The TCR sequence derives from a human donor with classical Hodgkin lymphoma. The source was CD4+ T cells from blood, collected at baseline. V gene TRBV18 combines with J gene TRBJ2-5; the D is unclear. The CDR3 DNA sequence: TGTGCCAGCTCACCCCTGGAAGGGCAAGAGACCCAGTACTTC. Encoded protein: CASSPLEGQETQYF.